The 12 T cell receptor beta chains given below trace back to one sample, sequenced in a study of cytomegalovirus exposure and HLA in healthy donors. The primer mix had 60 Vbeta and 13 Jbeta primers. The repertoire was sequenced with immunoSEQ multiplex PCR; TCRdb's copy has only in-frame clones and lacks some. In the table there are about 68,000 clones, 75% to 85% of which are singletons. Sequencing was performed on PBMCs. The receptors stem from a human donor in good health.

The CDR3 coding sequence is TGCGCCAGCAGCGGTACAGGGAGTTTCTATGGCTACACCTTC. Amino acid sequence: CASSGTGSFYGYTF. The rearrangement uses TRBV5-1 and TRBJ1-2; D perhaps matches TRBD1 (6 bases). Trimming removed 4 bases at V and 4 bases at J, with 14 bases between. In germline, CDR1 is SGHRS, CDR2 YFSETQ. The CDR3 is 14 amino acids.

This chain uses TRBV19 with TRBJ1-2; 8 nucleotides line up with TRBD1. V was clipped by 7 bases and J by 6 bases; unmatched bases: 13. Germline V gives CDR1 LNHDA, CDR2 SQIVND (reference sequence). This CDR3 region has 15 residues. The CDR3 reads CASIKDRDVIDGYTF. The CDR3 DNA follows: TGTGCCAGTATCAAGGACAGGGACGTAATCGATGGCTACACCTTC.

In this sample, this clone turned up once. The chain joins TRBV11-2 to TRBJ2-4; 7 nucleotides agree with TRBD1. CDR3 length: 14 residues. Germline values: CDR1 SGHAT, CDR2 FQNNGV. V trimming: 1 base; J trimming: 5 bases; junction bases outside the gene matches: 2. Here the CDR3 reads CASSLVGTENIQYF. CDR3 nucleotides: TGTGCCAGCAGCTTAGTGGGGACAGAAAACATTCAGTACTTC.

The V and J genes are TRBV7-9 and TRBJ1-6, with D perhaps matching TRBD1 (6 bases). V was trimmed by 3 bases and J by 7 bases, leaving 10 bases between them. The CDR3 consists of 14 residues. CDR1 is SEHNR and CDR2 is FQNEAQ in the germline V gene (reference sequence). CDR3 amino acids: CASSFGGQNSPLHF. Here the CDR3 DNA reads TGTGCCAGCAGCTTCGGGGGGCAGAATTCACCCCTCCACTTT.

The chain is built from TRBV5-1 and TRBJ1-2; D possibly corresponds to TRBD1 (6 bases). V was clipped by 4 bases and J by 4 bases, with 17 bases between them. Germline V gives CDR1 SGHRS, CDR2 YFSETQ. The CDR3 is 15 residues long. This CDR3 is CASSPNREGIYGYTF. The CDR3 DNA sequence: TGCGCCAGCAGCCCGAACAGGGAGGGGATCTATGGCTACACCTTC.

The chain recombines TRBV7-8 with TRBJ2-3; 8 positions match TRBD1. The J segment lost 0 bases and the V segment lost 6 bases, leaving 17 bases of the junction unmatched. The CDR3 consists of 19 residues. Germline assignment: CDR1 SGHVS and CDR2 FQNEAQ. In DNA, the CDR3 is TGTGCCAGCAGTTTGTCCAGGACAGGGATGACAACTAGCACAGATACGCAGTATTTT. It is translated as CASSLSRTGMTTSTDTQYF.

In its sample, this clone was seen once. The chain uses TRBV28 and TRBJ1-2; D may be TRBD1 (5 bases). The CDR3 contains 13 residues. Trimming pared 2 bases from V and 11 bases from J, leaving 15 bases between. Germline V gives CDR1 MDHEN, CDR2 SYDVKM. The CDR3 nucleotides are TGTGCCAGCAGTTTAGGGCTAACTCAGGGTTACACCTTC. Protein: CASSLGLTQGYTF.

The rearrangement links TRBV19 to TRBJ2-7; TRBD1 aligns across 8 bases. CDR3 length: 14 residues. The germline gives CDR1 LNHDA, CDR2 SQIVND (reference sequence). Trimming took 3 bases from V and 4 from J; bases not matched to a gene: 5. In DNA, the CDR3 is TGTGCCAGTAGTATGAGGGACAGGCCTTACGAGCAGTACTTC. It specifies CASSMRDRPYEQYF. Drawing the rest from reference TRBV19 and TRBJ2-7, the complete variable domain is DGGITQSPKYLFRKEGQNVTLSCEQNLNHDAMYWYRQDPGQGLRLIYYSQIVNDFQKGDIAEGYSVSREKKESFPLTVTSAQKNPTAFYLCASSMRDRPYEQYFGPGTRLTVT.

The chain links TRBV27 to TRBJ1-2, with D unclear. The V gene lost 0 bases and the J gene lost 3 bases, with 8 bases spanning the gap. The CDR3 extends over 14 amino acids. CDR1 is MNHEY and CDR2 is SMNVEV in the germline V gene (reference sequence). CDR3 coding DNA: TGTGCCAGCAGTTTATCCTTCGGTGACTATGGCTACACCTTC. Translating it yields CASSLSFGDYGYTF.

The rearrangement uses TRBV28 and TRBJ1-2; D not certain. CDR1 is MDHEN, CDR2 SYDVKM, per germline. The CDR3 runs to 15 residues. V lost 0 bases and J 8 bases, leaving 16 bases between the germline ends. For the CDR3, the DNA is TGTGCCAGCAGTTTATGGTCCATGGATGGGGAGGGCTACACCTTC. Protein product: CASSLWSMDGEGYTF.

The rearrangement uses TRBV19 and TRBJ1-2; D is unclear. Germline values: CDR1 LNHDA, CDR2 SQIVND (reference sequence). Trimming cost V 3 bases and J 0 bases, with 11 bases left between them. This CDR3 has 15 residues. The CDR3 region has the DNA TGTGCCAGTAGTATGAGGAACGTAGCTAACTATGGCTACACCTTC. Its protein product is CASSMRNVANYGYTF.

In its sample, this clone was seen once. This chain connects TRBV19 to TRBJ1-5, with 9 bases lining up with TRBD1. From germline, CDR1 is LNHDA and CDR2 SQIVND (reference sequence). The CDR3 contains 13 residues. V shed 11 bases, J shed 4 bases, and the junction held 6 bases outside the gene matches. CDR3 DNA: TGTGCCGGAAGCGGGACAGGGAATCAGCCCCAGCATTTT. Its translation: CAGSGTGNQPQHF.